This entry describes one TCR beta chain. Its antigen remains unidentified. Terminally differentiated effector memory CD45RA+ cells were left out of the naive CD8 fraction, which was CD45RO-negative and positively selected for CCR7. The data originate from a study of shared clonotypes between healthy human individuals. Study outcomes and limitations: In the sorted subsets, rarefaction showed sequencing was incomplete despite large depth.

The V and J ends lost 4 bases and 0 bases respectively, with 6 bases between them. There are 13 residues in the CDR3. Per germline, CDR1 MNHEY and CDR2 SMNVEV (reference sequence). Clones were read by immunoSEQ multiplex PCR, and TCRdb kept only the in-frame ones, dropping some. This sample has about 750,000 clones, with almost 95% found just once. Input material: naive CD8+ T cells sorted from blood. This chain connects TRBV27 to TRBJ1-1; unclear D gene. The clonotype originates from a man younger than 45 in good health. This CDR3 reads CASSYSMNTEAFF. CDR3 DNA sequence: TGTGCCAGCAGTTATTCGATGAACACTGAAGCTTTCTTT.